This is a list of T cell receptor beta chains from one sample in a study of T cell repertoires in cytomegalovirus infection. One entry per CDR3 protein results from TCRdb running MiXCR on the reads. This table has roughly 600,000 distinct CDR3 sequences, approximately 25% appearing once. The specimen sequenced was CD8+ T cells from PBMCs. The receptors shown here come from a human donor in good health (CMV status not recorded). Some clones in this sample may be carry-over from other donors' samples. CDR3s include the opening cysteine and the closing phenylalanine or tryptophan. Fields, in order: CDR3 DNA, CDR3 protein, clone size, D gene, V gene, J gene. A D gene is named only where the DNA matches it firmly. The listing skips clone size in some rows; elsewhere it reads once, few, many or a size class.

CDR3 DNA: TGCAGCGTTGAAGACAGGGACTCTGGAAACACCATATATTTT; CDR3 protein: CSVEDRDSGNTIYF; clone size: NA; D gene: NA; V gene: TRBV29-1; J gene: TRBJ1-3
CDR3 DNA: TGCAGTGCTTCGGATTACTATGGCTACACCTTC; CDR3 protein: CSASDYYGYTF; clone size: few; D gene: NA; V gene: TRBV20-1; J gene: TRBJ1-2
CDR3 DNA: TGTGCCACCAGCGCCCGGTCAGGGTTTAAGGTCGCCGGGGAGCTGTTTTTT; CDR3 protein: CATSARSGFKVAGELFF; clone size: once; D gene: NA; V gene: TRBV15; J gene: TRBJ2-2
CDR3 DNA: TGTGCCAGCAGCCCCCGGGACAGGGCGTCCTACGAGCAGTACTTC; CDR3 protein: CASSPRDRASYEQYF; clone size: many; D gene: TRBD1; V gene: TRBV7-9; J gene: TRBJ2-7
CDR3 DNA: TGCGCCAGCAGCCAAGTTGAGAATCAGCCCCAGCATTTT; CDR3 protein: CASSQVENQPQHF; clone size: few; D gene: NA; V gene: TRBV4-1; J gene: TRBJ1-5
CDR3 DNA: TGTGCCAGCAGCTTCCCTTCGGGACAGGGCTTCTACGAGCAGTACTTC; CDR3 protein: CASSFPSGQGFYEQYF; clone size: NA; D gene: TRBD1; V gene: TRBV7-9; J gene: TRBJ2-7
CDR3 DNA: TGTGCCAGCAGCCACCCTACAGGGGTTGAAGGCTACACCTTC; CDR3 protein: CASSHPTGVEGYTF; clone size: many; D gene: TRBD1; V gene: TRBV7-9; J gene: TRBJ1-2
CDR3 DNA: TGTGCCAAATATGGGACAGTAAATCAGCCCCAGCATTTT; CDR3 protein: CAKYGTVNQPQHF; clone size: NA; D gene: TRBD1; V gene: TRBV28; J gene: TRBJ1-5
CDR3 DNA: TGTGCCAGCAGTTTAAGCCCTTTACTAGCGGGCGGGAACGCGCAGTATTTT; CDR3 protein: CASSLSPLLAGGNAQYF; clone size: NA; D gene: TRBD2; V gene: TRBV12-3/TRBV12-4; J gene: TRBJ2-3
CDR3 DNA: TGTGCCGGGAAGGGTGTAGCCCACTCTGGAAACACCATATATTTT; CDR3 protein: CAGKGVAHSGNTIYF; clone size: NA; D gene: NA; V gene: TRBV10-3; J gene: TRBJ1-3
CDR3 DNA: TGCAGTGCTAGAGACGCCATTAGCTCCTACGAGCAGTACTTC; CDR3 protein: CSARDAISSYEQYF; clone size: NA; D gene: NA; V gene: TRBV20-1; J gene: TRBJ2-7
CDR3 DNA: TGTGCCAGCAGCGGAACAGATCGGGACCTCGAGCAGTACTTC; CDR3 protein: CASSGTDRDLEQYF; clone size: few; D gene: NA; V gene: TRBV7-9; J gene: TRBJ2-7
CDR3 DNA: TGTGCCAGCAGGGGAACCGGGAGAAGAAACACCATATATTTT; CDR3 protein: CASRGTGRRNTIYF; clone size: many; D gene: NA; V gene: TRBV12-3/TRBV12-4; J gene: TRBJ1-3
CDR3 DNA: TGTGCCATCAGTGAGGGGGCTATGAACACTGAAGCTTTCTTT; CDR3 protein: CAISEGAMNTEAFF; clone size: few; D gene: NA; V gene: TRBV10-3; J gene: TRBJ1-1
CDR3 DNA: TGTGCCAGCAGCGTAGAAGCCTACTATGGCTACACCTTC; CDR3 protein: CASSVEAYYGYTF; clone size: few; D gene: NA; V gene: TRBV9; J gene: TRBJ1-2
CDR3 DNA: TGTGCCAGCAGCCAAGGGGACGGGGGGACGGATCAGTACTTC; CDR3 protein: CASSQGDGGTDQYF; clone size: NA; D gene: TRBD2; V gene: TRBV3-1; J gene: TRBJ2-4
CDR3 DNA: TGTGCCAGCAGCCTCCGACATGTCTACGAGCAGTACTTC; CDR3 protein: CASSLRHVYEQYF; clone size: few; D gene: NA; V gene: TRBV7-8; J gene: TRBJ2-7
CDR3 DNA: TGCAGTGCTAGAGATCCTCTGGGGCAGGGGGTTGACACCGGGGAGCTGTTTTTT; CDR3 protein: CSARDPLGQGVDTGELFF; clone size: few; D gene: TRBD1; V gene: TRBV20-1; J gene: TRBJ2-2